These 20 T cell receptor beta chains were all obtained from the same sample, sequenced in a study of CD4 and CD8 cells across lung adenocarcinoma regions. TCRdb re-called the PCR reads with MiXCR, one entry per CDR3 protein. The table records some 8,000 distinct CDR3 sequences, around half of them present only once. The sequenced sample was CD8+ T cells from the center of a lung tumor. The receptors originated from a female donor with lung adenocarcinoma. The CD4 and CD8 labels of this study may be unreliable.

Of note for this clonotype: The germline gene is not matched at one end of the junction; a read error may be the cause. The rearrangement joins TRBV7-9 to TRBJ2-1; a possible D gene is TRBD2 (5 bases). CDR1 and CDR2 (germline): SEHNR, FQNEAQ (reference sequence). The CDR3 is 12 residues long. CDR3 in DNA: TGTGCCAGCAGTATGGACCACGGGGAGCAGTTTTTC. Protein product: CASSMDHGEQFF.

The CDR3 sequence is CASSQGGLGGRDQDTQYF. The CDR3 DNA reads TGTGCCAGCAGTCAGGGGGGGCTCGGGGGCCGAGACCAAGACACCCAGTACTTC. This rearrangement joins TRBV27 to TRBJ2-4; D tentatively fits TRBD1 or TRBD2 (7 bases each). Deletions cut 5 bases from V and 13 bases from J, with 33 bases between. CDR3 length: 18 amino acids. Germline V CDR1 and CDR2: MNHEY, SMNVEV (reference sequence).

A word on this clonotype: At one boundary the junction diverges from the germline segment, which might be a read error. The chain employs TRBV7-2 and TRBJ2-3; no clear D gene. Germline CDR1 SGHTA, CDR2 FQGNSA. The CDR3 covers 12 residues. The CDR3 reads CASSLYTDIQYF. In nucleotides, the CDR3 is TGTGCCAGCAGCTTATATACAGATATTCAGTACTTT.

With regard to this clonotype: Its ends do not fully match the called genes, so a read error is possible. The chain combines TRBV12-3 or TRBV12-4 with TRBJ2-6; tentatively, D is TRBD1 (6 bases). This CDR3 region has 16 residues. This chain's CDR3 is CASRHGLGAEADAQSF. As DNA, the CDR3 is TGTGCCAGCAGACACGGTCTGGGGGCTGAGGCCGACGCCCAGTCTTTC.

Turning to this clonotype: No DNA is shown, since the ends of the CDR3 on it are uncertain; the CDR3 is the one TCRdb lists. CDR3 loop: CASSDTGVGSGANELTF. This chain links TRBV6-1 with TRBJ2-6. The germline V gene encodes CDR1 MNHNS and CDR2 SASEGT. Including both end residues, the CDR3 is 17 amino acids long.

This clonotype has a single count. The chain employs TRBV6-4 and TRBJ1-6, with D uncertain. The CDR3 contains 13 residues. Germline lookup yields CDR1 MRHNA and CDR2 SNTAGT. V was shortened by 5 bases and J by 7 bases, with 9 bases between the two germline ends. The CDR3 DNA follows: TGTGCCAGCAGTTATACAGAAAATTCACCCCTCCACTTT. It translates to CASSYTENSPLHF.

Remarks on this clonotype: A read error may account for a junction end that differs from germline. The chain couples TRBV7-3 to TRBJ2-3, with 8 bases aligning to TRBD2. The better agreement between TRBJ2-5 and the DNA end casts doubt on the J call. This CDR3 contains 14 residues. CDR1 is SGHTA and CDR2 is FQGTGA in the germline V gene. Here the CDR3 reads CARSGGRSQDTQYF. The CDR3, as DNA: TGTGCGAGGAGCGGGGGCAGGAGCCAAGATACCCAGTACTTC.

This chain joins TRBV6-4 and TRBJ2-3; TRBD2 matches 8 bases. The last part of the DNA fits TRBJ2-7 better; the J call may be wrong. The CDR3 totals 16 residues. Germline CDR1 reads MRHNA; CDR2 reads SNTAGT. In DNA, the CDR3 is TGTGCCAGCGGTCCTAGAACGGGGGGGCCGAAAAATACGCAGTACTTC. Protein product: CASGPRTGGPKNTQYF.

As to this clonotype: The junction and the germline gene differ at one end; a read error may be behind it. J is TRBJ2-4 and V is TRBV7-9, with 8 nucleotides matching TRBD1. The CDR3 is 16 residues long. Looked up from germline, CDR1 is SEHNR and CDR2 is FQNEAQ (reference sequence). DNA for the CDR3: TGTGTCAGCAGCCCCGGACAGGGCTCTAGCACAGATACGCAGTACTTC. The encoded protein is CVSSPGQGSSTDTQYF.

In this sample, this clonotype turned up a few times. The rearrangement uses TRBV24-1 and TRBJ2-5; either TRBD1 or TRBD2 may supply D (6 bases each). The CDR3 consists of 14 residues. Germline values: CDR1 KGHDR, CDR2 SFDVKD. V was cut by 3 bases and J by 7 bases, with 14 bases left in between. The CDR3 bases are TGTGCCACCAGTGATGGAGGGGGTCGGGTGACCCAGTACTTC. Amino acids: CATSDGGGRVTQYF.

This clonotype was seen many times. The CDR3 DNA follows: TGTGCCAGCAGCCAAGCCGCGGGGGGCCTAGCGGGAGATACGCAGTATTTT. Protein product: CASSQAAGGLAGDTQYF. J is TRBJ2-3 and V is TRBV4-2; 8 nucleotides agree with TRBD2. CDR3 length equals 17 residues. The V segment lost 1 base and the J segment 5 bases; nucleotides outside the gene matches: 11. The V gene's germline CDR1 is LGHNA and CDR2 YNFKEQ.

This clonotype was detected ten times or more. The CDR3 loop is CASSYPLIGTSADEQYF. DNA of the CDR3: TGTGCCAGCAGCTACCCGCTTATAGGGACTAGCGCCGATGAGCAGTACTTC. V and J are TRBV5-4 and TRBJ2-5; TRBD2 agrees at 10 bases. J gave up 11 bases and V 3 bases, and 19 bases lay outside the gene matches. This CDR3 has 17 residues. Germline CDR1 and CDR2: SGHNT and YYREEE (reference sequence).

This clonotype was seen a few times. The V and J genes are TRBV19 and TRBJ2-3; TRBD1 matches 10 bases. V lost 4 bases and J lost 3; bases outside the gene matches: 10. The CDR3 length is 17 residues. Germline CDR1 reads LNHDA; CDR2 reads SQIVND (reference sequence). The CDR3 DNA reads TGTGCCAGTAGTAGAAGACCGGGACAGGGGACGACAGATACGCAGTATTTT. Its translation is CASSRRPGQGTTDTQYF.

This sequence joins TRBV7-3 and TRBJ2-5, with a tentative D call TRBD1 (6 bases). Between the trimmed V and J ends, which lost 6 bases and 9 bases, there was a span of 17 bases. The CDR3 runs 13 residues. Germline V lookup: CDR1 SGHTA, CDR2 FQGTGA. CDR3: CASSSVGAEAQYF. CDR3 nucleotide sequence: TGTGCCAGCAGTTCAGTGGGGGCCGAGGCCCAGTACTTC.

To note about this clonotype: Compared with germline, one end of the junction differs, possibly owing to a read error. The chain combines TRBV5-4 with TRBJ2-4, with D perhaps matching TRBD1 or TRBD2 (5 bases each). The germline CDR1 and CDR2 sequences are SGHNT and YYREEE (reference sequence). This CDR3 contains 15 residues. CDR3 residues: CARGTGLGAKDTQYF. The CDR3 DNA is TGTGCCCGCGGCACGGGGCTCGGTGCCAAAGACACGCAGTATTTC.

J is TRBJ2-1 and V is TRBV6-1, with 8 bases aligning to TRBD2. Germline-derived CDR1 and CDR2 are MNHNS and SASEGT. Trimming cost V 0 bases and J 4 bases; bases outside gene matches: 2. CDR3 size: 15 residues. The CDR3, as DNA: TGTGCCAGCAGTGAAGCGTCGGGGGGGTACAATGAGCAGTTCTTC. It codes for CASSEASGGYNEQFF.

Notes on this clonotype: An end of the junction differs from the germline gene, which may be a read error. The chain recombines TRBV7-7 with TRBJ2-3; D remains unclear. Gene TRBJ2-7 matches the end of the DNA better, so the J call may be wrong. From germline, CDR1 is SSHAT and CDR2 FNYEAQ (reference sequence). The CDR3 has 13 residues. CDR3 in amino acids: CASTSGSHDTQYF. The CDR3 DNA sequence: TGTGCTAGCACGTCCGGATCCCACGATACGCAGTACTTC.

V is TRBV6-1 and J is TRBJ2-2, with TRBD1 as a possible D gene (5 bases). Germline V gene lookup returns CDR1 MNHNS and CDR2 SASEGT. V was clipped by 6 bases and J by 16 bases, with 30 bases between them. This CDR3 spans 16 amino acids. The CDR3 region is CASRGLERESTDTQFF. Written as DNA, the CDR3 is TGTGCCAGCAGGGGGCTCGAGAGAGAGAGCACCGATACGCAGTTTTTT.

The chain uses TRBV11-1 and TRBJ2-1, with D possibly TRBD2 on 5 matching bases. This CDR3 has 15 residues. Germline lookup yields CDR1 SGHAT and CDR2 FQDESV (reference sequence). V dropped 6 bases and J dropped 10 bases, with 22 bases sitting between them. Here the CDR3 reads CASRKLSATSYEQFF. Written as DNA, the CDR3 is TGTGCCAGCAGGAAGCTTAGCGCCACGTCCTACGAGCAGTTCTTC.

The chain is built from TRBV12-3 or TRBV12-4 and TRBJ2-4; no clear D. The CDR3 contains 16 residues. CDR3 loop: CASRVAELRAKNIQYF. Here the CDR3 DNA reads TGTGCGAGCCGCGTTGCGGAGCTGCGAGCCAAAAACATTCAGTACTTC.